This T cell receptor (beta chain) was recorded in a study of OX40 agonist ivuxolimab in advanced cancers. Study-level background: Every patient in dose escalation had hepatocellular carcinoma, melanoma, renal cell or head and neck cancer. General study findings and limits: It was not determined which antigens were specifically recognized by the peripheral T cells that had undergone clonal expansion. Dosing at 0.1 to 3.0 mg/kg was accompanied by clonal expansion of CD4+ and CD8+ blood T cells by week 6.

Produced via immunoSEQ multiplex PCR; TCRdb's table is partial and in-frame only. The data show about 46,000 clones, about nine tenths seen once. Remarks on this clone: The antigen remains unidentified.

V dropped 0 bases and J dropped 3 bases, with 15 bases sitting between them. The germline V gene encodes CDR1 MNHNY and CDR2 SVGAGI (reference sequence). The CDR3 runs to 16 residues. This rearrangement joins TRBV6-6 to TRBJ2-7; D not resolved. The receptor was isolated from an adult with an advanced solid tumor such as melanoma, head and neck, liver or kidney cancer. This material consisted of CD4+ or CD8+ T cells sorted from blood, taken in a trial of the OX40 agonist ivuxolimab. The CDR3 bases are TGTGCCAGCAGTTACTCGGCAGGTCCTCAACTCTACGAGCAGTACTTC. It yields the protein CASSYSAGPQLYEQYF.